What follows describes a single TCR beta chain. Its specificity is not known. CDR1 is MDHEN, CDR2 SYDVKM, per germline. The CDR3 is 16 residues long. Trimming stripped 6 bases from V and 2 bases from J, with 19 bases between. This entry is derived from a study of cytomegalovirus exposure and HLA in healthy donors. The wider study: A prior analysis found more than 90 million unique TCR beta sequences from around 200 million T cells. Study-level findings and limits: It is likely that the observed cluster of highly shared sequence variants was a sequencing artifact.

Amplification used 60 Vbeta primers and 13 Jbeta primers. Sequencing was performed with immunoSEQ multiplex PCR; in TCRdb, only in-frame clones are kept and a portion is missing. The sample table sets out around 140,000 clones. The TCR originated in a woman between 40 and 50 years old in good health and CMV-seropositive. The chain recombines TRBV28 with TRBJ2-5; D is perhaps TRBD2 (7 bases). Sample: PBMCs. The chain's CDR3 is CASSGGGAGWQETQYF. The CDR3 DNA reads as TGTGCCAGCAGCGGAGGGGGGGCCGGGTGGCAAGAGACCCAGTACTTC.